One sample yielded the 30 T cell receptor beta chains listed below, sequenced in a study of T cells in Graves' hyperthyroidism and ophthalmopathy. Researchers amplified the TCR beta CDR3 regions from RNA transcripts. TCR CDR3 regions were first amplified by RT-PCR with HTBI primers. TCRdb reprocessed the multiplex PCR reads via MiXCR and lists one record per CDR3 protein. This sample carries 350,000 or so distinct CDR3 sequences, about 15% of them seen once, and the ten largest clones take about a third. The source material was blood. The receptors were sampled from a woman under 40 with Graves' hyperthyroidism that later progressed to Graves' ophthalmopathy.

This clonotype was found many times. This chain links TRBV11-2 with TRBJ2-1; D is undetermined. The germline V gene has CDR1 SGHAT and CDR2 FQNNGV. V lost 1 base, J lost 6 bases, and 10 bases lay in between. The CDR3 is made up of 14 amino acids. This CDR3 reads CASSLGSGVNEQFF. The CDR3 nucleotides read TGTGCCAGCAGCTTAGGCTCCGGAGTCAATGAGCAGTTCTTC.

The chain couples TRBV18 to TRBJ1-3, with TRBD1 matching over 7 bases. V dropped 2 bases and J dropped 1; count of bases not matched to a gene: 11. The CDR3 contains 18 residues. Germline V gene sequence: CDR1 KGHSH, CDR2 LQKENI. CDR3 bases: TGTGCCAGCTCACCAACCTACGGGACAGTGGAATCTGGAAACACCATATATTTT. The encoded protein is CASSPTYGTVESGNTIYF.

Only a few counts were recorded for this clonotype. The CDR3 nucleotides are TGCAGCGTTGAAGTGGCCGCGTTTACCTCCTACAATGAGCAGTTCTTC. It yields the protein CSVEVAAFTSYNEQFF. The chain couples TRBV29-1 to TRBJ2-1; no firm D call. CDR1 SQVTM and CDR2 ANQGSEA come from the germline V gene. This CDR3 spans 16 amino acids. V shed 1 base and J shed 0 bases, with 13 bases lying between them.

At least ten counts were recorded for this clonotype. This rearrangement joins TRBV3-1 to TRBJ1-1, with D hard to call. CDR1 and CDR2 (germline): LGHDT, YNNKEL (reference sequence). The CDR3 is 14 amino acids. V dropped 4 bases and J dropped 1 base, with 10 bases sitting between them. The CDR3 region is CASSPGRENTEAFF. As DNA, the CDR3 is TGTGCCAGCAGCCCTGGACGGGAGAACACTGAAGCTTTCTTT.

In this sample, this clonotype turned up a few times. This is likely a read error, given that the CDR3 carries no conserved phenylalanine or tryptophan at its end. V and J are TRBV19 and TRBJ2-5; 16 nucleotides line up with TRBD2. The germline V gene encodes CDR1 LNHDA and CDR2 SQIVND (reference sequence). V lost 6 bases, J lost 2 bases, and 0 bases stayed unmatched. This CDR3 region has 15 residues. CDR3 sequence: CASRGLAGGQETQYL. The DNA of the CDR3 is TGTGCCAGTAGGGGACTAGCGGGGGGGCAAGAGACCCAGTACCTC.

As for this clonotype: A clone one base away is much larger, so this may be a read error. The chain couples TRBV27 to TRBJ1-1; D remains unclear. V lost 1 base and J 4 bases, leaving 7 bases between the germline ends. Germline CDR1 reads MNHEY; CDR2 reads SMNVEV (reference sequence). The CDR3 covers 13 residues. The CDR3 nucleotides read TGTGCCAGCAGTTTATTCCAGAGCACTGAAGCTTTCTTT. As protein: CASSLFQSTEAFF.

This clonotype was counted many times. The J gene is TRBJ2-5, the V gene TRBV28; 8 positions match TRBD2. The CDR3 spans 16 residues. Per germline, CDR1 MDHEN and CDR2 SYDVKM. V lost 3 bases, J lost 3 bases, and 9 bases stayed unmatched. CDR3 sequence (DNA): TGTGCCAGCAGTTTCGGGGGGGATACCTTAGAAGAGACCCAGTACTTC. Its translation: CASSFGGDTLEETQYF.

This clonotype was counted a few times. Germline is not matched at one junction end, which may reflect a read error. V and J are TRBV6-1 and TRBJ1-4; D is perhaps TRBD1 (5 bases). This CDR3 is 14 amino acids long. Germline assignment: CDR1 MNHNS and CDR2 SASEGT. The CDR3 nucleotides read TGTACCAGCAGTGACAGCGGAACTAATGAAAAACTGTTTTTT. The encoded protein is CTSSDSGTNEKLFF.

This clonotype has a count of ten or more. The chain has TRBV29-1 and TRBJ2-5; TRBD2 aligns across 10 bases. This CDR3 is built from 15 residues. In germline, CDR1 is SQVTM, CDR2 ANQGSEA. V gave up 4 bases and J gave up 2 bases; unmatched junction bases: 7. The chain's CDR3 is CSVGGSGGLQETQYF. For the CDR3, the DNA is TGCAGCGTTGGAGGTAGCGGGGGGCTTCAAGAGACCCAGTACTTC.

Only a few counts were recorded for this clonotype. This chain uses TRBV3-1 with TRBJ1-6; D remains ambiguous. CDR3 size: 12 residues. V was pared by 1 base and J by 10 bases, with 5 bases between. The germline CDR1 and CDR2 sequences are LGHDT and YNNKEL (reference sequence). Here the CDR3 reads CASSQGHSPLHF. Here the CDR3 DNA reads TGTGCCAGCAGCCAAGGTCACTCACCCCTCCACTTT. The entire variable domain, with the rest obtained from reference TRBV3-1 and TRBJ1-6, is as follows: DTAVSQTPKYLVTQMGNDKSIKCEQNLGHDTMYWYKQDSKKFLKIMFSYNNKELIINETVPNRFSPKSPDKAHLNLHINSLELGDSAVYFCASSQGHSPLHFGNGTRLTVT.

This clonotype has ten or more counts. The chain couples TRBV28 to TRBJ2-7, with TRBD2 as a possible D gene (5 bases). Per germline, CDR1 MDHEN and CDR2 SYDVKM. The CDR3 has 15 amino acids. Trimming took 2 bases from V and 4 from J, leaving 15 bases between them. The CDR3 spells CASSLSGFLKYEQYF. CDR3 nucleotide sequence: TGTGCCAGCAGTTTAAGCGGATTCTTGAAATACGAGCAGTACTTC.

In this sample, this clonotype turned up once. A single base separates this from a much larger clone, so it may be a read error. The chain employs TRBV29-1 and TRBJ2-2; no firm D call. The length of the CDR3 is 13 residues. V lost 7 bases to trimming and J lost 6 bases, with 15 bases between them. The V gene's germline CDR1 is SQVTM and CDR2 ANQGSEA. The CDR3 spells CSAAGLAAGELFF. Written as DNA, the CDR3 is TGCAGCGCTGCAGGTCTCGCAGCCGGGGAGCTGTTTTTT.

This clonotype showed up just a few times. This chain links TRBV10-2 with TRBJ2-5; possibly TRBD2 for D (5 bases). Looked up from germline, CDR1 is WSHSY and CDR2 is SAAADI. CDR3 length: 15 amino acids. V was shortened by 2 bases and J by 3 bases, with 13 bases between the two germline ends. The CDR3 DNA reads TGCGCCAGCAGTGAGAGGTGGAGGCCCGAAGAGACCCAGTACTTC. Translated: CASSERWRPEETQYF.

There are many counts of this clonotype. The CDR3, as DNA: TGTGCCAGCAGTTTTACAGGGGGGATGTTGGAGACCCAGTACTTC. It yields the protein CASSFTGGMLETQYF. This chain connects TRBV27 to TRBJ2-5; 8 bases match TRBD1. The CDR3 runs to 15 residues. Germline V gene sequence: CDR1 MNHEY, CDR2 SMNVEV (reference sequence). J lost 5 bases, V lost 3 bases, and 8 bases had no gene match.

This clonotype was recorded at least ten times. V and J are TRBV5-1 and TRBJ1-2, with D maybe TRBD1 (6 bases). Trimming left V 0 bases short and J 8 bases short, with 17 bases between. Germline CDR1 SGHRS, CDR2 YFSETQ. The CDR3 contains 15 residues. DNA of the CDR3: TGCGCCAGCAGCTTGGTTGGGGGCGCCGCTTTCGGCTACACCTTC. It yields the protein CASSLVGGAAFGYTF.

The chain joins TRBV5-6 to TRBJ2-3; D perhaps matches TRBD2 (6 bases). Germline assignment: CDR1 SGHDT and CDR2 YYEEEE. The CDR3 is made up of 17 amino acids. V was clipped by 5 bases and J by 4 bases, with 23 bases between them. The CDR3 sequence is CASRRSTASAGPDTQYF. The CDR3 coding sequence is TGTGCCAGCAGGCGGAGTACGGCTAGCGCTGGGCCAGATACGCAGTATTTT. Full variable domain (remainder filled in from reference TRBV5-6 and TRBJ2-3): DAGVTQSPTHLIKTRGQQVTLRCSPKSGHDTVSWYQQALGQGPQFIFQYYEEEERQRGNFPDRFSGHQFPNYSSELNVNALLLGDSALYLCASRRSTASAGPDTQYFGPGTRLTVL.

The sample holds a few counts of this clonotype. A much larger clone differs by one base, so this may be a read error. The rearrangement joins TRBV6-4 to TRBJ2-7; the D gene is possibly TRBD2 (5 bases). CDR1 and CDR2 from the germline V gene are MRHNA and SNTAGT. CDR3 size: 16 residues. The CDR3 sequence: CASSDIGLGDFYEQHF. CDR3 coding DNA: TGTGCCAGCAGTGATATCGGACTGGGTGATTTCTACGAGCAGCACTTC.

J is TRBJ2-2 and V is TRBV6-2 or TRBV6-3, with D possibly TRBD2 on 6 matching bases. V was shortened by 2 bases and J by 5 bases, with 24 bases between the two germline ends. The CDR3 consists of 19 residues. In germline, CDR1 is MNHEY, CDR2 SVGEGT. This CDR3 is CASSYTPGSGVDMTGELFF. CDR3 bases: TGTGCCAGCAGTTACACCCCGGGTAGCGGAGTCGATATGACCGGGGAGCTGTTTTTT.

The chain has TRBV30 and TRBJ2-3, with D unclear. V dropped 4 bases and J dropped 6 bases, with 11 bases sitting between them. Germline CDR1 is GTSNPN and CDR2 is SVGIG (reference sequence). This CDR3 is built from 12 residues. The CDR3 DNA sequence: TGTGCCTGGACGGGCAGTACGGATACGCAGTATTTT. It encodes CAWTGSTDTQYF.

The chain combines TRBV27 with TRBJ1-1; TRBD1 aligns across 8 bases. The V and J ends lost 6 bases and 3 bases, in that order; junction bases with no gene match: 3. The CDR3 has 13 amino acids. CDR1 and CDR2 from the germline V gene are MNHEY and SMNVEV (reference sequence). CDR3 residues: CASRQDRDTEAFF. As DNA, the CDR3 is TGTGCCAGCAGACAGGACAGGGACACTGAAGCTTTCTTT.

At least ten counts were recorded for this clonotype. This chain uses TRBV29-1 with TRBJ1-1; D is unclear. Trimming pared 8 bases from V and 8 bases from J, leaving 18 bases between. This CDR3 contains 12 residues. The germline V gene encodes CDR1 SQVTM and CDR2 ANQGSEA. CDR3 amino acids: CSTRKAADEAFF. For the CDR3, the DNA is TGCAGCACAAGGAAGGCGGCAGACGAAGCTTTCTTT. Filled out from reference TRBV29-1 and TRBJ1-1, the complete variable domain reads SAVISQKPSRDICQRGTSLTIQCQVDSQVTMMFWYRQQPGQSLTLIATANQGSEATYESGFVIDKFPISRPNLTFSTLTVSNMSPEDSSIYLCSTRKAADEAFFGQGTRLTVV.

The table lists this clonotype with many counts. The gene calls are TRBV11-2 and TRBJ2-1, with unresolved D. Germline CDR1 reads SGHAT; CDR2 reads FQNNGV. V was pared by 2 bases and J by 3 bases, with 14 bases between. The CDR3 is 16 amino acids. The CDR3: CASSLRAANSYNEQFF. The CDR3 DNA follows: TGTGCCAGCAGCTTAAGGGCTGCTAATAGCTACAATGAGCAGTTCTTC.

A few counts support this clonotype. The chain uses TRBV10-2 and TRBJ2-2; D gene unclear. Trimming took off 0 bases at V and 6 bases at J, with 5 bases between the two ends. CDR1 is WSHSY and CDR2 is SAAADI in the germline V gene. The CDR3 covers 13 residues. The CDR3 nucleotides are TGCGCCAGCAGTGAGTCGTTGTCCGGGGAGCTGTTTTTT. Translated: CASSESLSGELFF.

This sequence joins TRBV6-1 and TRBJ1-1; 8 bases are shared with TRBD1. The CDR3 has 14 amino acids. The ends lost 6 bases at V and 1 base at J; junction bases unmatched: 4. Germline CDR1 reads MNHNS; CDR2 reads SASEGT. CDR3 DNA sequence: TGTGCCAGCAGACACGGGACAGGGAACACTGAAGCTTTCTTT. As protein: CASRHGTGNTEAFF.

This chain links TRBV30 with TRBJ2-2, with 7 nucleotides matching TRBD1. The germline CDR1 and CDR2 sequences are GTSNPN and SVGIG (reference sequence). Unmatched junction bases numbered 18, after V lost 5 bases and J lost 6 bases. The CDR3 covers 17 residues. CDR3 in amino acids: CAWARQDRSIGSGELFF. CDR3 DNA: TGTGCCTGGGCTAGACAGGACAGGTCGATAGGGTCCGGGGAGCTGTTTTTT.

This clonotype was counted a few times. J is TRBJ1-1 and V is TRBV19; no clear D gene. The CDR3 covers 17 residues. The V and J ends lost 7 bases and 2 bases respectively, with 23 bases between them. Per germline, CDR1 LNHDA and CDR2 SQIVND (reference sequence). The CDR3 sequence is CASTRNPGGVGNTEAFF. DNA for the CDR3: TGTGCCAGTACACGAAACCCAGGAGGCGTAGGTAACACTGAAGCTTTCTTT. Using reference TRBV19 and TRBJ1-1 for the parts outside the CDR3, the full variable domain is DGGITQSPKYLFRKEGQNVTLSCEQNLNHDAMYWYRQDPGQGLRLIYYSQIVNDFQKGDIAEGYSVSREKKESFPLTVTSAQKNPTAFYLCASTRNPGGVGNTEAFFGQGTRLTVV.

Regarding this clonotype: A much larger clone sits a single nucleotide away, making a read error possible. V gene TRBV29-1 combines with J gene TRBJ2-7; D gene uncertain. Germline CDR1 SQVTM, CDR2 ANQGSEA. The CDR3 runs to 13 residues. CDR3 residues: CSVDYGNSYERYF. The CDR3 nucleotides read TGCAGCGTTGACTATGGGAACTCCTACGAGCGGTACTTC.

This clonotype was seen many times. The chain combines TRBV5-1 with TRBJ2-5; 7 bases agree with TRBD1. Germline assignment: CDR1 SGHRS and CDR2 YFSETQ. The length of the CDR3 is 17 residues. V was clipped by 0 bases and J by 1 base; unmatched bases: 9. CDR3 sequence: CASSLVRPGTAQETQYF. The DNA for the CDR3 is TGCGCCAGCAGCTTGGTGAGGCCCGGGACAGCCCAAGAGACCCAGTACTTC.

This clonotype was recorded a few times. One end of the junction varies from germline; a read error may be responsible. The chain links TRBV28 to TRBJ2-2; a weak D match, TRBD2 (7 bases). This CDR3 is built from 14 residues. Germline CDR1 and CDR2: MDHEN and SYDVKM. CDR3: CASGGALHTGELFF. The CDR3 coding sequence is TGTGCCAGCGGGGGGGCCTTACACACGGGGGAGCTGTTTTTT.

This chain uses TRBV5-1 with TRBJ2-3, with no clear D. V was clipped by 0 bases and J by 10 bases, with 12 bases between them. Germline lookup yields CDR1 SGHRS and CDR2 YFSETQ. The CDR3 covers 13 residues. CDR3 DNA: TGCGCCAGCAGCTTGGAGGCCTCAAGCGCGCAGTATTTT. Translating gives CASSLEASSAQYF.